This T cell receptor beta chain is drawn from a study of Ad26.COV2.S vaccination and SARS-CoV-2 variants. For the study at large: Dosing was one shot or two shots 56 days apart.

Trimming left V 3 bases short and J 0 bases short, with 12 bases between. Germline loops: CDR1 LNHDA, CDR2 SQIVND (reference sequence). The CDR3 extends over 17 amino acids. The method was immunoSEQ multiplex PCR; TCRdb's version includes in-frame clones alone and lacks a portion of them. The sample has 290,000 or so clones, about 87% seen once. Treatment noted: some 19 received Ad26.COV2.S at low or high dose, single or two shots; roughly five received placebo; per-sample allocation not given. Day 63 after the first injection of vaccine or placebo was the sampling time. Wuhan-strain spike was delivered by a replication-incompetent Ad26 vector.

The receptor's source is a person between 18 and 65 years old who received the Ad26.COV2.S COVID-19 vaccine or a placebo. Sequencing was performed on peripheral blood, taken in a trial of Ad26.COV2.S vaccine versus placebo. The chain joins TRBV19 to TRBJ1-6; D is undetermined. CDR3 DNA: TGTGCCAGTAGTATCCGGGGTCAAAGCTCCTATAATTCACCCCTCCACTTT. Translation: CASSIRGQSSYNSPLHF.